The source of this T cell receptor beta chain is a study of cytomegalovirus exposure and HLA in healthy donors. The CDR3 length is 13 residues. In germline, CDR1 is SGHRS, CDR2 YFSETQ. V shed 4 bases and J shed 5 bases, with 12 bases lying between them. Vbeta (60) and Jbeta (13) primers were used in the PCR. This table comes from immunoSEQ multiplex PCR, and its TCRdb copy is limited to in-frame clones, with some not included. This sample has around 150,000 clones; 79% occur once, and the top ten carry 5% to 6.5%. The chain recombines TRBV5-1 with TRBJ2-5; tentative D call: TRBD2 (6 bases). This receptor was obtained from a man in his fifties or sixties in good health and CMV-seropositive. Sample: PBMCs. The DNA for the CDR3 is TGCGCCAGCAGCGTGACACGGGAGGAGACCCAGTACTTC. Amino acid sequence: CASSVTREETQYF.